Listed below are T cell receptor beta chains from one sample, sequenced in a study of T-cell reconstitution after alpha-beta-depleted transplantation in children. TCRdb re-called the PCR reads with MiXCR, one entry per CDR3 protein. The sample lists hundreds of thousands of distinct CDR3 sequences, 15% to 20% occurring once. The starting material was PBMCs, mostly from graft donor cells, obtained 360 days after TCRalphabeta/CD19-depleted stem cell transplant. The receptors derive from a boy younger than two who had a stem cell transplant for Wiskott-Aldrich syndrome, so the T cells may come from the graft donor. CDR3s include the opening cysteine and the closing phenylalanine or tryptophan. Fields, in order: D gene, clone size, V gene, J gene, CDR3 DNA, CDR3 protein. The D gene is left open where the match is weak. Where a row states a size, it is once, few, many or the class of an expanded clone; other rows omit it.

D: .
size: .
V: TRBV6-5
J: TRBJ2-3
DNA: TGTGCCAGCAGTTCTAAGGGGAGTGGGAGGAGGTGGACAGATACGCAGTATTTT
CDR3: CASSSKGSGRRWTDTQYF

D: .
size: few
V: TRBV21-1
J: TRBJ2-1
DNA: TGTGCCAGCAGCACCGCGGACAGGAGGGATGAGCAGTTCTTC
CDR3: CASSTADRRDEQFF

D: TRBD2
size: few
V: TRBV12-3/TRBV12-4
J: TRBJ2-3
DNA: TGTGCCAGCAGTTCACTAGCGGGATTGACTTTGCAGTATTTT
CDR3: CASSSLAGLTLQYF

D: .
size: .
V: TRBV4-2
J: TRBJ2-5
DNA: TGTGCCAGCAGCCCCGGGCAATTCTGCACCCAGTACTTC
CDR3: CASSPGQFCTQYF

D: TRBD2
size: few
V: TRBV7-9
J: TRBJ2-1
DNA: TGTGCCAGCAGCCCCGGACTAGCGGGATCTTGGGAGCAGTTCTTC
CDR3: CASSPGLAGSWEQFF

D: .
size: .
V: TRBV4-2
J: TRBJ2-2
DNA: TGTGCCAGCAGCCAAGGAGTTGGAAGGACTACCACCGGGGAGCTGTTTTTT
CDR3: CASSQGVGRTTTGELFF

D: .
size: few
V: TRBV7-9
J: TRBJ2-7
DNA: TGTGCCAGCAGCCCTCCCGGCGGGCACAAACTCTACGAGCAGTACTTC
CDR3: CASSPPGGHKLYEQYF

D: TRBD2
size: few
V: TRBV4-3
J: TRBJ2-1
DNA: TGCGCCAGCAGCCAATTCACTAGCGGGGCCTCCTACAATGAGCAGTTCTTC
CDR3: CASSQFTSGASYNEQFF

D: .
size: many
V: TRBV5-6
J: TRBJ2-2
DNA: TGTGCCAGCAGCTTGTTGTTTTGGCAGGGAGTTGCCGGGGAGCTGTTTTTT
CDR3: CASSLLFWQGVAGELFF

D: .
size: few
V: TRBV6-5
J: TRBJ1-1
DNA: TGTGCCAGCGGCCGGGCGGACACTGAAGCTTTCTTT
CDR3: CASGRADTEAFF

D: .
size: .
V: TRBV18
J: TRBJ1-2
DNA: TGTGCCAGCTCCCCCCAGACAGCGAACTATGGCTACACCTTC
CDR3: CASSPQTANYGYTF

D: .
size: many
V: TRBV10-3
J: TRBJ2-3
DNA: TGTGCCATCAGTGAGTCGGGGGGTAGCACAGATACGCAGTATTTT
CDR3: CAISESGGSTDTQYF

D: TRBD2
size: many
V: TRBV3-1
J: TRBJ2-1
DNA: TGTGCCAGCAGTCGACTAGCGGGAGGAAATGAGCAGTTCTTC
CDR3: CASSRLAGGNEQFF

D: .
size: few
V: TRBV7-9
J: TRBJ2-5
DNA: TGTGCCAGCAGCTTAGAACCCGGGACAACGGAGACCCAGTACTTC
CDR3: CASSLEPGTTETQYF

D: .
size: .
V: TRBV5-1
J: TRBJ2-3
DNA: TGCGCCAGCAGCTGGGGACGGATGGGCTCAACGATGGATACGCAGTATTTT
CDR3: CASSWGRMGSTMDTQYF

D: .
size: .
V: TRBV5-1
J: TRBJ2-2
DNA: TGCGCCAGCAGCTTCACAGGGCTCGGTGCCGGGGAGCTGTTTTTT
CDR3: CASSFTGLGAGELFF

D: .
size: few
V: TRBV5-5
J: TRBJ2-1
DNA: TGTGCCAGCAGCTTGGACCCGGGACCCTACAATGAGCAGTTCTTC
CDR3: CASSLDPGPYNEQFF

D: .
size: .
V: TRBV27
J: TRBJ2-1
DNA: TGTGCCAGCAGCCTATATCAGAGCTCCTACAATGAGCAGTTCTTC
CDR3: CASSLYQSSYNEQFF

D: .
size: few
V: TRBV4-1
J: TRBJ2-2
DNA: TGCGCCAGCAGCCAAGTGAAACCGGGACAGAACACCGGGGAGCTGTTTTTT
CDR3: CASSQVKPGQNTGELFF

D: .
size: few
V: TRBV5-1
J: TRBJ2-2
DNA: TGCGCCAGCGGGGGGCCCACCGGGGAGCTGTTTTTT
CDR3: CASGGPTGELFF

D: .
size: few
V: TRBV11-2
J: TRBJ2-1
DNA: TGTGCCAGCAGCTTAAGGTACGGCGCCTACAATGAGCAGTTCTTC
CDR3: CASSLRYGAYNEQFF

D: .
size: .
V: TRBV7-9
J: TRBJ2-3
DNA: TGTGCCAGCAGCCCAATGCGGCTGGCGACTAGCACAGATACGCAGTATTTT
CDR3: CASSPMRLATSTDTQYF

D: .
size: .
V: TRBV5-1
J: TRBJ2-1
DNA: TGCGCCAGCAGTACCTCGTGGGGTGGAACCTACAATGAGCAGTTCTTC
CDR3: CASSTSWGGTYNEQFF

D: .
size: .
V: TRBV28
J: TRBJ1-2
DNA: TGTGCCAGCAGCCGACAGTTGGGCTACACCTTC
CDR3: CASSRQLGYTF

D: TRBD2
size: few
V: TRBV10-3
J: TRBJ2-1
DNA: TGTGCCATCAGTTGGACTAGCCAAGAGCGTTACAATGAGCAGTTCTTC
CDR3: CAISWTSQERYNEQFF

D: .
size: .
V: TRBV12-3/TRBV12-4
J: TRBJ2-5
DNA: TGTGCCAGCCCAGGGAGTCTTATTCAAGAGACCCAGTACTTC
CDR3: CASPGSLIQETQYF

D: .
size: .
V: TRBV5-1
J: TRBJ1-1
DNA: TGCGCCAGCAGCTTGGAGGGAACGTGGAACACTGAAGCTTTCTTT
CDR3: CASSLEGTWNTEAFF

D: .
size: few
V: TRBV4-2
J: TRBJ2-7
DNA: TGTGCCAGCAGCCAAGATCCCAGGGCCTACGAGCAGTACTTC
CDR3: CASSQDPRAYEQYF

D: TRBD2
size: .
V: TRBV20-1
J: TRBJ2-5
DNA: TGCAGTGCTAGAGATTGGACTAGCGAAGAGACCCAGTACTTC
CDR3: CSARDWTSEETQYF

D: .
size: once
V: TRBV6-1
J: TRBJ2-3
DNA: TGTGCCAGCAGTGAGAGGCTCCGAGATACGCAGTATTTT
CDR3: CASSERLRDTQYF

D: .
size: .
V: TRBV11-2
J: TRBJ2-3
DNA: TGTGCCAGCAGCCACCTGGCAGGCTTACGGGGAGATACGCAGTATTTT
CDR3: CASSHLAGLRGDTQYF

D: TRBD1
size: .
V: TRBV29-1
J: TRBJ1-2
DNA: TGCAGCGTTGAAGCAGGGGGCTATGGCTACACCTTC
CDR3: CSVEAGGYGYTF

D: TRBD1
size: .
V: TRBV18
J: TRBJ1-3
DNA: TGTGCCAGCTCACCACGCCTCCAGACAGGGAACACCATATATTTT
CDR3: CASSPRLQTGNTIYF

D: .
size: few
V: TRBV20-1
J: TRBJ1-1
DNA: TGCAGTGCTAGGGGACGGATGAACACTGAAGCTTTCTTT
CDR3: CSARGRMNTEAFF

D: .
size: few
V: TRBV11-3
J: TRBJ2-1
DNA: TGTGCCAGCAGCTTGGTCTCGATCGGTGAGCAGTTCTTC
CDR3: CASSLVSIGEQFF

D: TRBD2
size: many
V: TRBV3-1
J: TRBJ2-1
DNA: TGTGCCAGCAGCCAAGATCCTTCTAGCGGGAGAAATGAGCAGTTCTTC
CDR3: CASSQDPSSGRNEQFF

D: .
size: .
V: TRBV4-3
J: TRBJ1-2
DNA: TGCGCCAGCAGCCATCCCGACAGAGTAAATGGCTACACCTTC
CDR3: CASSHPDRVNGYTF

D: .
size: .
V: TRBV24-1
J: TRBJ2-1
DNA: TGTGCCACCAGTGATTTGCAAGAAGGCGAGGAGATTCTGGAGCAGTTCTTC
CDR3: CATSDLQEGEEILEQFF

D: .
size: .
V: TRBV6-2/TRBV6-3
J: TRBJ1-5
DNA: TGTGCCAGCAGGGGCAATCAGCCCCAGCATTTT
CDR3: CASRGNQPQHF

D: .
size: .
V: TRBV29-1
J: TRBJ1-5
DNA: TGCAGCGTTCGAGTCGGCGGCCATGCGAATCAGCCCCAGCATTTT
CDR3: CSVRVGGHANQPQHF

D: TRBD2
size: .
V: TRBV3-1
J: TRBJ2-3
DNA: TGTGCCAGCAGCCACCCCACTAAGGGACTAGTCACAGATACGCAGTATTTT
CDR3: CASSHPTKGLVTDTQYF

D: .
size: .
V: TRBV24-1
J: TRBJ2-5
DNA: TGTGCCACCAGTGATTTGCCGGGGACCCAGTACTTC
CDR3: CATSDLPGTQYF

D: TRBD1
size: few
V: TRBV5-1
J: TRBJ1-1
DNA: TGCGCCAGCAGCGAAGGGACAGAGTCTGAAGCTTTCTTT
CDR3: CASSEGTESEAFF

D: .
size: few
V: TRBV20-1
J: TRBJ2-1
DNA: TGCAGTGTGAGTGGGACACTAACCTTCAATGAGCAGTTCTTC
CDR3: CSVSGTLTFNEQFF

D: .
size: .
V: TRBV6-1
J: TRBJ2-5
DNA: TGTGCCAGCAGCAACGGACCCATCGCGAAAGAGACCCAGTACTTC
CDR3: CASSNGPIAKETQYF

D: .
size: .
V: TRBV27
J: TRBJ2-1
DNA: TGTGCCAGCAGCCAACTAGAACATTCTGGGAATGAGCAGTTCTTC
CDR3: CASSQLEHSGNEQFF

D: .
size: few
V: TRBV3-1
J: TRBJ2-1
DNA: TGTGCCAGCAGCCAAGATCCGGGCGATGAGCAGTTCTTC
CDR3: CASSQDPGDEQFF

D: TRBD2
size: .
V: TRBV15
J: TRBJ2-3
DNA: TGTGCCACCAGCAGAGGGGCGGGAGGCACAGATACGCAGTATTTT
CDR3: CATSRGAGGTDTQYF

D: .
size: .
V: TRBV20-1
J: TRBJ1-5
DNA: TGCAGTGCCACCGACAGGTCCAATCAGCCCCAGCATTTT
CDR3: CSATDRSNQPQHF

D: TRBD2
size: few
V: TRBV6-4
J: TRBJ2-3
DNA: TGTGCCAGCAGTGACCGGACTAGCGGGAGTGATACGCAGTATTTT
CDR3: CASSDRTSGSDTQYF

D: TRBD1
size: .
V: TRBV5-1
J: TRBJ2-2
DNA: TGCGCCAGCAGCCCCTCCGGGACAGGGGGCACCGGGGAGCTGTTTTTT
CDR3: CASSPSGTGGTGELFF

D: .
size: few
V: TRBV5-1
J: TRBJ1-1
DNA: TGCGCCAGCAGCCGTACAGGGTCGAACACTGAAGCTTTCTTT
CDR3: CASSRTGSNTEAFF

D: .
size: .
V: TRBV5-1
J: TRBJ2-7
DNA: TGCGCCAGCAGCGAACCCGGCAGGGGCGAGCAGTACTTC
CDR3: CASSEPGRGEQYF